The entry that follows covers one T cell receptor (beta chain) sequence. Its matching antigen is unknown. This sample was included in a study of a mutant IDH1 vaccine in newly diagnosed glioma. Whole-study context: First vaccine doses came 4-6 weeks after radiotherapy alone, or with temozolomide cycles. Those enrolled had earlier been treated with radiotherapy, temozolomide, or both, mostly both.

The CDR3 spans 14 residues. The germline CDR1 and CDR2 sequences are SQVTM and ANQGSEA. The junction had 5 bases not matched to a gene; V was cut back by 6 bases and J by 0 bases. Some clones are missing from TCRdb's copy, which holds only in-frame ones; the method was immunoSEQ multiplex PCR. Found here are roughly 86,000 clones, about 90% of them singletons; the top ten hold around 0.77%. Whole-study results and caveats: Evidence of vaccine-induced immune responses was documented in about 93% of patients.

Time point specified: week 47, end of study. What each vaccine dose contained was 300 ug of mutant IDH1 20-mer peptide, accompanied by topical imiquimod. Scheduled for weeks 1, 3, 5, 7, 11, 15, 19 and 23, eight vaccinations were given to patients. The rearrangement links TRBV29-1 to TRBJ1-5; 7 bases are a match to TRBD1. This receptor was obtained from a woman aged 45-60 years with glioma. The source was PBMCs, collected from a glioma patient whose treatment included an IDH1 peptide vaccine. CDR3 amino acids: CSVRDSYSNQPQHF. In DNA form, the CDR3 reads TGCAGCGTGCGGGACAGTTATAGCAATCAGCCCCAGCATTTT.